Listed here is a single TCR beta chain. Its antigen is unidentified. These data originate in a study of spatial heterogeneity in lung cancer. On the study more broadly: Within raw reads, each unique TCR and UMI combination appeared on average more than ten times.

Time point denoted: sample taken at primary tumor resection. The authors sequenced whole RNA from tumor, nontumor lung or frozen PBMC without sorting. Samples came from roughly 70 TRACERx patients with untreated early-stage lung cancer. Study-level results: Follow-up blood showed ubiquitous expanded tumor TCRs less than blood at resection did.

Every TCR cDNA molecule carried a tag that served as a unique molecular identifier. Each CDR3 protein gets one entry after TCRdb re-called the 5' RACE reads with MiXCR. Found here are roughly 100,000 distinct CDR3 sequences, approximately 8.2% of them singletons; the top ten hold 6.9%. The starting material was PBMCs, obtained at surgery. The sequence was obtained from a male donor with early-stage non-small cell lung cancer.

The CDR3 sequence: CSATRQGETQYF. CDR3 DNA: TGCAGTGCTACTAGACAGGGAGAGACCCAGTACTTC. The V call is TRBV20-1, the J call TRBJ2-5; 7 bases align to TRBD1. CDR3 length: 12 residues. CDR1 and CDR2 from the germline V gene are DFQATT and SNEGSKA (reference sequence). The J segment lost 4 bases and the V segment lost 4 bases, leaving 3 bases of the junction unmatched.